This record looks at one T cell receptor beta chain sequence and its context. The CDR3 is 17 residues long. Looked up from germline, CDR1 is MGHDK and CDR2 is SYGVNS. J was trimmed by 0 bases and V by 1 base; bases with no gene match: 4. This entry belongs to a study of blood T cell repertoires in COVID-19. Study-wide background: The analysed material was cDNA or gDNA that came from T cells, B-cell-depleted T cells, or PBMCs.

This table comes from immunoSEQ multiplex PCR, and its TCRdb copy is limited to in-frame clones, with some not included. The top ten clones hold more than 7% of a sample with under 150,000 clones, roughly 80% of them seen once. This TCR was sampled from a human donor with acute or convalescent COVID-19. The donor label of this sample is uncertain. The V and J genes are TRBV25-1 and TRBJ1-4, with TRBD1 identical over 8 bases. Source material: peripheral blood. CDR3 sequence: CASSEFRTGPTNEKLFF. The DNA of the CDR3 is TGTGCCAGCAGTGAATTTCGGACAGGGCCAACTAATGAAAAACTGTTTTTT.